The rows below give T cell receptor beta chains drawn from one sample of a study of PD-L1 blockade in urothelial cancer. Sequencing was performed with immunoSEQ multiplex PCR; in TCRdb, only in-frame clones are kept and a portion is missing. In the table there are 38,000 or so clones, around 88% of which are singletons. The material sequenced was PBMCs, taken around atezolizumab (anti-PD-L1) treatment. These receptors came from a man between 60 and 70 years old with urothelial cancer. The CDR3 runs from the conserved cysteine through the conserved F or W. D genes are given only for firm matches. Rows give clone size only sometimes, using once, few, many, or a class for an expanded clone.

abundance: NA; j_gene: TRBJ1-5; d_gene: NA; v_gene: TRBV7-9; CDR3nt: TGTGCCAGCAGCTCCCTGGGGGGGAGCAATCAGCCCCAGCATTTT; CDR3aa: CASSSLGGSNQPQHF
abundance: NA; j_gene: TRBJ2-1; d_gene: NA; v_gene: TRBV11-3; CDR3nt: TGTGCCAGCAGCTTTACAGGCGACCCATACAATGAGCAGTTCTTC; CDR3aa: CASSFTGDPYNEQFF
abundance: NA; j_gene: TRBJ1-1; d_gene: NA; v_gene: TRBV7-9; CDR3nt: TGTGCCAGCAGCTTACAGGGATCGAACACTGAAGCTTTCTTT; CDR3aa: CASSLQGSNTEAFF
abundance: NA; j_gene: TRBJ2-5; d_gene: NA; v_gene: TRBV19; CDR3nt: TGTGCCACCCGAATCTCAGGGGTAGAGACCCAGTACTTC; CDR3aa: CATRISGVETQYF
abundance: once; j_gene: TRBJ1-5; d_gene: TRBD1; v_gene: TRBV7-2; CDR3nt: TGTGCCAGCAGCTCTTGGACAGGGGCTTATAGCAATCAGCCCCAGCATTTT; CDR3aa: CASSSWTGAYSNQPQHF
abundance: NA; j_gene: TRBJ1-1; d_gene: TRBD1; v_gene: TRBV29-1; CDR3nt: TGCAGCGGAGGGGGCCCTACTATGAACACTGAAGCTTTCTTT; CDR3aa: CSGGGPTMNTEAFF
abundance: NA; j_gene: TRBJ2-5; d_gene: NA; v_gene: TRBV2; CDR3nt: TGTGCCAGCAGTGACCGGGGGTTGGCACAGGAGACCCAGTACTTC; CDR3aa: CASSDRGLAQETQYF
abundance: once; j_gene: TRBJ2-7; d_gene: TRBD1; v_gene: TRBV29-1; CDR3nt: TGCAGCGTTGAAGTGACAGGGGCCCTCGAGCAGTACTTC; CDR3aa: CSVEVTGALEQYF
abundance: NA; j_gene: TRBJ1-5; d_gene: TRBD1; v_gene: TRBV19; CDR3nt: TGTGCCAGTAGACATTTGGGACAGGGGGTGGAGCAGCCCCAGCATTTT; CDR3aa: CASRHLGQGVEQPQHF
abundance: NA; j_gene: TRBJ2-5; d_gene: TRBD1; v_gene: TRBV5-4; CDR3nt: TGTGCCAGCAGCTTGGCCGTGACAGGGGAGACCCAGTACTTC; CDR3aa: CASSLAVTGETQYF
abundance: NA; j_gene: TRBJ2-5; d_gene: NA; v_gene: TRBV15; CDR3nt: TGTGCCACCAGCAGAGACCGGGAGACCCAGTACTTC; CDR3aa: CATSRDRETQYF
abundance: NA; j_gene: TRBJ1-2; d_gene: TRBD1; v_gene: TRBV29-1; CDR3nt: TGCAGCGCCGTGGGACAGGGGAATGGCTACACCTTC; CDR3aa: CSAVGQGNGYTF
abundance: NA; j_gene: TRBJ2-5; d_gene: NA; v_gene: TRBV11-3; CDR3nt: TGTGCCAGCAGCTTAGACTACCCGGGGGAGACCCAGTACTTC; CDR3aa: CASSLDYPGETQYF
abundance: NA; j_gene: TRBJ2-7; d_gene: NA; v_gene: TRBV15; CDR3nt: TGTGCCACCAGCAAAGGGGCGTCCTACGAGCAGTACTTC; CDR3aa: CATSKGASYEQYF
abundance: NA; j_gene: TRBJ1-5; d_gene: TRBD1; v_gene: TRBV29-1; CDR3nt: TGCAGCGTTGGGGACAGCGACCTCGAGCCCCAGCATTTT; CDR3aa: CSVGDSDLEPQHF
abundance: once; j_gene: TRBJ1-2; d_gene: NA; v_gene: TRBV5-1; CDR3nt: TGCGCCAGCAGCTTGGAGGTTTCTAGGGGCGAAGGCTACACCTTC; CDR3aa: CASSLEVSRGEGYTF
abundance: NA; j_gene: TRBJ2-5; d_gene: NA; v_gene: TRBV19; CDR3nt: TGTGCCAGTAGCATGGGTCGGGGTGGGGAGACCCAGTACTTC; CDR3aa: CASSMGRGGETQYF
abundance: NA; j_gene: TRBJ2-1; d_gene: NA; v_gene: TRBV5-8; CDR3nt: TGTGCCAGCAGCCCGGGATTTGCAGCGAGACATGAGCAGTTCTTC; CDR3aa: CASSPGFAARHEQFF
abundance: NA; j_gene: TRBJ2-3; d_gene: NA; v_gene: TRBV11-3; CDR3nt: TGTGCCAGCAGCTTGTCTGGCCCGACAGATACGCAGTATTTT; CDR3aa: CASSLSGPTDTQYF
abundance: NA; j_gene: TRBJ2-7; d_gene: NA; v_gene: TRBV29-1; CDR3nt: TGCAGCGTTGAAGGCCTTAGCTCCTACGAGCAGTACTTC; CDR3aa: CSVEGLSSYEQYF
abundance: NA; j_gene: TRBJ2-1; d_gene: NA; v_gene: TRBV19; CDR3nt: TGTGCCAGTACAGGGAACTCCTACAATGAGCAGTTCTTC; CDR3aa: CASTGNSYNEQFF
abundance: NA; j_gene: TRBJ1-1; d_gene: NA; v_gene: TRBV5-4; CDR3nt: TGTGCCAGCAATCCGGGTCTATGGGGGGTTGGCACTGAAGCTTTCTTT; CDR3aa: CASNPGLWGVGTEAFF
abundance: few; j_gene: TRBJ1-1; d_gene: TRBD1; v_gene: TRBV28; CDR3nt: TGTGCCAGCAGTCCAGGGACAGGGTGGACTGAAGCTTTCTTT; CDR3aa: CASSPGTGWTEAFF
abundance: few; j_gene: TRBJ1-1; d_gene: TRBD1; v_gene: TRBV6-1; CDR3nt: TGTGCCAGCAGTGAACGGACAGGGCTGAACACTGAAGCTTTCTTT; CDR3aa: CASSERTGLNTEAFF
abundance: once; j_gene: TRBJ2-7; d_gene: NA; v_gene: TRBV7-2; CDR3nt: TGTGCCAGCAGCTCCCAAACAGGGTACGAGCAGTACTTC; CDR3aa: CASSSQTGYEQYF
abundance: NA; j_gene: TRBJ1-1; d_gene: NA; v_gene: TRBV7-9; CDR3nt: TGTGCCAGCAGCTTAGCGGGCGGACATCAGGTGAACACTGAAGCTTTCTTT; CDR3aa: CASSLAGGHQVNTEAFF
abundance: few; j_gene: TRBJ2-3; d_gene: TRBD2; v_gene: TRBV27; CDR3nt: TGTGCCAGCAGTTTATCGGGGCCTAGCGGGAGGGCCGGAGGCACAGATACGCAGTATTTT; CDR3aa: CASSLSGPSGRAGGTDTQYF
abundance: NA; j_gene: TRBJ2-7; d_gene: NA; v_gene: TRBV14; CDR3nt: TGTGCCAGCAGCCTTATCCTGACAGGCGTGGACGAGCAGTACTTC; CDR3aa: CASSLILTGVDEQYF
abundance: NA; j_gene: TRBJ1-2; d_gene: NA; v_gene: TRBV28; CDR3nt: TGTGCCAGCAGTTTAAATGTCCAGGGGCGCATTTTTAACTATGGCTACACCTTC; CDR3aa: CASSLNVQGRIFNYGYTF
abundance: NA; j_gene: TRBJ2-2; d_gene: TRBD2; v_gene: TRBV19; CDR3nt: TGTGCCAGTAGTCCCTTAGCGGGAGGCTTTCACACCGGGGAGCTGTTTTTT; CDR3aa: CASSPLAGGFHTGELFF
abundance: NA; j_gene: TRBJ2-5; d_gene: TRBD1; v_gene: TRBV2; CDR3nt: TGTGCCAGCAGCCCAGACAGGGGTCAAGAGACCCAGTACTTC; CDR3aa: CASSPDRGQETQYF
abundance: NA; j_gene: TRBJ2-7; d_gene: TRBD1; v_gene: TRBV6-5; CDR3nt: TGTGCCAGCAGGACTACCGGGACAGGGGCCTACGAGCAGTACTTC; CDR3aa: CASRTTGTGAYEQYF
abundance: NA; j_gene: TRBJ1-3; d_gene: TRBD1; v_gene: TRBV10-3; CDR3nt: TGTGCCATCAGTGGACAGGGTTTCGGAGGCTCTGGAAACACCATATATTTT; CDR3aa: CAISGQGFGGSGNTIYF
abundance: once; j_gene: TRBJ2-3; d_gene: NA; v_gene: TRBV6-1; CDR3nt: TGTGCCAGCAGTGAAGTGAGGCACACAGATACGCAGTATTTT; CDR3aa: CASSEVRHTDTQYF
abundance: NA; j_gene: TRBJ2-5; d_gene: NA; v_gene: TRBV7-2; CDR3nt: TGTGCCAGCAGCTTAGATTCGGGTTCCTGGCAAGAGACCCAGTACTTC; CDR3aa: CASSLDSGSWQETQYF
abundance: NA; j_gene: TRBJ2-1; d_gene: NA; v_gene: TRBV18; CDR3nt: TGTGCCAGCTCAGAAACGAGCAATGAGCAGTTCTTC; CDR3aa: CASSETSNEQFF
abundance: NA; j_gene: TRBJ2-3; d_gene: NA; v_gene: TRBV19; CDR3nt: TGTGCCAGTAGTATTCGGTGGGGGGGCCCAGATACGCAGTATTTT; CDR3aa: CASSIRWGGPDTQYF
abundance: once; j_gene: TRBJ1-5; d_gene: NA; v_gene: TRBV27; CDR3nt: TGTGCCAGCAGCTCCCCCGGGGAGGGACAGCCCCAGCATTTT; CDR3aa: CASSSPGEGQPQHF
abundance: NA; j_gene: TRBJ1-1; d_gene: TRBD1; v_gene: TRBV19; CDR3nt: TGTGCCAGTAGTATAGGGGACAGGGCCTGGGGCACTGAAGCTTTCTTT; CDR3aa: CASSIGDRAWGTEAFF
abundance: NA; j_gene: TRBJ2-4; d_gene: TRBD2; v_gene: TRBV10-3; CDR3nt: TGTGCCATCAGTGAGTCCTCTAGCGGGGGGGCGTACATTCAGTACTTC; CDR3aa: CAISESSSGGAYIQYF
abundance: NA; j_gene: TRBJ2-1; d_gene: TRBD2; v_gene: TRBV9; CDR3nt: TGTGCCAGCAGCGCCCCGGGGGGGCAGATTGAGCAGTTCTTC; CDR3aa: CASSAPGGQIEQFF
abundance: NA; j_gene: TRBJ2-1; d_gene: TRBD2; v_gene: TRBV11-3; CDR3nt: TGTGCCAGCAGCTGGGGACTAGCGGGAGGTGGGTACAATGAGCAGTTCTTC; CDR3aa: CASSWGLAGGGYNEQFF
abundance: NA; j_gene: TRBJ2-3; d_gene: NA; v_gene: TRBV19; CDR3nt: TGTGCCAGTAGTATTCGGGGGACTCGATCCACAGATACGCAGTATTTT; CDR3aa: CASSIRGTRSTDTQYF
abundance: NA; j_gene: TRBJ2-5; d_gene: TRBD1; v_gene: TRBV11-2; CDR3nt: TGTGCCAGCAGCTCACAGGGGCCGCGTCAGACCCAGTACTTC; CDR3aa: CASSSQGPRQTQYF
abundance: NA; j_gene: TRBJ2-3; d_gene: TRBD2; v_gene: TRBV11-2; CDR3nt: TGTGCCAGCAGCTTAGATCCGCGTCTAGCGGGGGGGCTTGGCACAGATACGCAGTATTTT; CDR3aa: CASSLDPRLAGGLGTDTQYF
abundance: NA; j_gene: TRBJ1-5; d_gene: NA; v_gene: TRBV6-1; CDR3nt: TGTGCCAGCAAAAAAGGGGGGGGCGGTCAGCCCCAGCATTTT; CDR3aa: CASKKGGGGQPQHF
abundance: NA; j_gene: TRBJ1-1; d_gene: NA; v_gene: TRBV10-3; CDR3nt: TGTGCCATCAGTCCATCCGAGGGAGTTTTCACTGAAGCTTTCTTT; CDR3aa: CAISPSEGVFTEAFF
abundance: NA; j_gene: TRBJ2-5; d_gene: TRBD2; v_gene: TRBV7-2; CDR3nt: TGTGCCAGCAGCTTAGTTAGCGGGGGGGAGACCCAGTACTTC; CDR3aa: CASSLVSGGETQYF
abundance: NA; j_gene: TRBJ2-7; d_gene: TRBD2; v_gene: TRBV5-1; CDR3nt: TGCGCCAGCAGCCTGGGAGGAGCGGGAGGACCGAGGTACGAGCAGTACTTC; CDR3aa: CASSLGGAGGPRYEQYF
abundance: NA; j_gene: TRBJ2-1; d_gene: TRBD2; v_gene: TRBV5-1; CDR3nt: TGCGCCAGCAGCCCCCTTTCGGGGGGGAGCTCCTACAATGAGCAGTTCTTC; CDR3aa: CASSPLSGGSSYNEQFF
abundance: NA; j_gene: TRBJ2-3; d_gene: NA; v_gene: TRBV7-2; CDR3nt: TGTGCCAGCAGCCCAAGGGCGGGCCACCCCCCAGATACGCAGTATTTT; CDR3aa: CASSPRAGHPPDTQYF
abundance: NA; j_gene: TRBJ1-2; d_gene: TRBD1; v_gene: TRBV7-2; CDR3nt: TGTGCCAGCAGCTTTGACACAGGGGGCTACGGCTACACCTTC; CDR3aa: CASSFDTGGYGYTF
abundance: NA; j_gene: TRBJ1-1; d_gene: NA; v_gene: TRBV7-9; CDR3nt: TGTGCCAGCAGCTTAGCACAAAACACTGAAGCTTTCTTT; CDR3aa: CASSLAQNTEAFF
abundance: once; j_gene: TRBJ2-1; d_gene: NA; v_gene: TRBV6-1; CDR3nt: TGTGCCAGCAGCCCTGACAGGGGAGGGTGGAATGAGCAGTTCTTC; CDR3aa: CASSPDRGGWNEQFF
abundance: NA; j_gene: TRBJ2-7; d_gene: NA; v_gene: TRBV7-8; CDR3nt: TGTGCCAGCAGCTTAGGTACAGATCCCCGTTACGAGCAGTACTTC; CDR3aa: CASSLGTDPRYEQYF